This is a list of T cell receptor beta chains from one sample in a study of radiotherapy plus CTLA-4 blockade in lung cancer. Some clones are missing from TCRdb's copy, which holds only in-frame ones; the method was immunoSEQ multiplex PCR. The table includes 95,000 to 150,000 clones, 90% detected once. This sample comprised peripheral blood, obtained from a patient treated with radiotherapy plus ipilimumab. Source of these receptors: a human donor with non-small cell lung cancer that progressed on radiotherapy plus ipilimumab. The CDR3 runs from the conserved cysteine through the conserved F or W. Each record gives: V gene, D gene, J gene, clone size, CDR3 DNA, CDR3 protein. The D gene is left open where the match is weak. Size tells how often a clone was seen (once, few, many) or the class of an expanded clone, and some rows leave it out.

v_call: TRBV9
d_call: NA
j_call: TRBJ1-3
clone_size: NA
cdr3_nt: TGTGCCAGCGGGCCCGACCGGATAGCTGGAAACACCATATATTTT
cdr3_aa: CASGPDRIAGNTIYF

v_call: TRBV19
d_call: NA
j_call: TRBJ1-5
clone_size: NA
cdr3_nt: TGTGCCAGTAGTACCCTCTTGGGCGGGAGCAATCAGCCCCAGCATTTT
cdr3_aa: CASSTLLGGSNQPQHF

v_call: TRBV6-1
d_call: TRBD1
j_call: TRBJ1-2
clone_size: NA
cdr3_nt: TGTGCCAGCAGTGAAGTGACAGGGAGCAATGGCTACACCTTC
cdr3_aa: CASSEVTGSNGYTF

v_call: TRBV7-3
d_call: TRBD2
j_call: TRBJ2-1
clone_size: NA
cdr3_nt: TGTGCCAGCAGCTTAGGTTCAGGCGGGAGGGCCGGTGAGCAGTTCTTC
cdr3_aa: CASSLGSGGRAGEQFF

v_call: TRBV19
d_call: NA
j_call: TRBJ1-2
clone_size: few
cdr3_nt: TGTGCCAGTAGTATAATGGGGTCGCTCGGGGCTTATGGCTACACCTTC
cdr3_aa: CASSIMGSLGAYGYTF

v_call: TRBV29-1
d_call: NA
j_call: TRBJ1-1
clone_size: NA
cdr3_nt: TGCAGCGCTGTGACGATCGGTGGTTGGGAGATGAACACTGAAGCTTTCTTT
cdr3_aa: CSAVTIGGWEMNTEAFF

v_call: TRBV27
d_call: NA
j_call: TRBJ1-5
clone_size: NA
cdr3_nt: TGTGCCAGCAGTCCCCACAATCAGCCCCAGCATTTT
cdr3_aa: CASSPHNQPQHF

v_call: TRBV18
d_call: TRBD1
j_call: TRBJ1-3
clone_size: NA
cdr3_nt: TGTGCCAGCTCCCTGGGACAGGGAAAAGGATCCGGAAACACCATATATTTT
cdr3_aa: CASSLGQGKGSGNTIYF

v_call: TRBV19
d_call: NA
j_call: TRBJ1-1
clone_size: NA
cdr3_nt: TGTGCCGCGGGGGAGAGTGCTCAGGGAGCTTTCTTT
cdr3_aa: CAAGESAQGAFF

v_call: TRBV4-2
d_call: NA
j_call: TRBJ1-2
clone_size: NA
cdr3_nt: TGTGCCAGCAGCCAAGGTCAGAGAGAAGCGTTCTATGGCTACACCTTC
cdr3_aa: CASSQGQREAFYGYTF

v_call: TRBV27
d_call: NA
j_call: TRBJ2-3
clone_size: NA
cdr3_nt: TGTGCCAGCAGTCGGATAGCGGCCTCAGATACGCAGTATTTT
cdr3_aa: CASSRIAASDTQYF

v_call: TRBV30
d_call: NA
j_call: TRBJ1-3
clone_size: NA
cdr3_nt: TGTGCCTGGAGTGCAGGGGCTGGAAACACCATATATTTT
cdr3_aa: CAWSAGAGNTIYF

v_call: TRBV5-6
d_call: TRBD1
j_call: TRBJ1-2
clone_size: once
cdr3_nt: TGTGCCAGCGTACTACAGGGGTACCCCTCAGGCTACACCTTC
cdr3_aa: CASVLQGYPSGYTF

v_call: TRBV6-6
d_call: TRBD1
j_call: TRBJ1-1
clone_size: NA
cdr3_nt: TGTGCCAGCAGTGTTAGGACAGGCCAGAAGAACACTGAAGCTTTCTTT
cdr3_aa: CASSVRTGQKNTEAFF